What follows are 18 T cell receptor beta chains derived from one specimen sequenced in a study of T cells in women clearing cervical HPV infection (dated by TCRdb to the late 2010s). Library preparation was by the immunoSEQ multiplex PCR assay. TCRdb holds this immuneACCESS table with in-frame rearrangements only. Some clones are missing; in checked studies, unresolved V genes explain under half, and the rest has no known cause. This sample's listing comprises about 30,000 clones. Under 3.5% of the sample comes from the top ten. The material sequenced was blood buffy coat. These receptors all stem from a woman between 18 and 75 years old with a cervical HPV16 infection that either progressed to CIN3+ or cleared (not recorded which).

In regard to this clone: The CDR3 end lies 3 residues beyond the end of the read and is filled in from the germline J gene. V and J are TRBV20-1 and TRBJ1-1; 10 bases fit TRBD1. Germline V lookup: CDR1 DFQATT, CDR2 SNEGSKA (reference sequence). V lost 6 bases, J lost 2 bases, and 6 bases stayed unmatched. The CDR3 totals 14 residues. This CDR3 is CSARRQGANTEAFF. The sequenced part of the CDR3 DNA is TGCAGTGCAAGAAGACAGGGGGCAAACACTGAA.

In the case of this clone: The CDR3 end falls 3 residues outside the read, so it is completed with the germline J gene. This chain uses TRBV23-1 with TRBJ2-7; no firm D call. TRBV23-1 carries the ORF label, with uncertain function. The CDR3 runs to 16 residues. V gave up 3 bases and J gave up 3 bases, with 18 bases separating them. CDR3 bases read: TGCGCCAGCAGTCATGTAGGGCCAGGTAGGAACTACGAG. Its translation: CASSHVGPGRNYE. The CDR3 reads in full as CASSHVGPGRNYEQYF.

This clone is deemed medium-sized by its frequency. The read gets to within 3 residues of the CDR3 end, and the germline J gene fills in the rest. The V gene is TRBV7-4, the J gene TRBJ1-2, with 11 bases lining up with TRBD1. Germline-derived CDR1 and CDR2 are SGHVT and SQSDAQ. The V segment lost 5 bases and the J segment 4 bases; nucleotides outside the gene matches: 12. CDR3 length: 17 residues. The CDR3 spells CASSHGQGAFDSYGYTF. Incomplete CDR3 DNA: TGTGCCAGCAGCCACGGACAGGGGGCTTTTGATAGCTATGGC.

With respect to this clone: With the read ending 3 residues before the CDR3 end, the germline J gene is used to fill in that end. This chain uses TRBV5-1 with TRBJ1-2; TRBD1 matches at 10 bases. Germline trimming cut 1 base from V and 1 base from J; bases unmatched to any gene: 7. There are 17 residues in the CDR3. The germline V gene has CDR1 SGHRS and CDR2 YFSETQ. The covered CDR3 bases are TGCGCCAGCAGCTTGACGACAGGGGGCTTGGGTAACTATGGC. This codes for CASSLTTGGLGNYG. The entire CDR3 protein reads CASSLTTGGLGNYGYTF.

Details on this clone: The DNA ends 3 residues before the CDR3 does, and the rest of the CDR3 is filled in from the germline J gene. The chain has TRBV7-2 and TRBJ1-5; 8 bases match TRBD1. The CDR3 totals 15 residues. CDR1 SGHTA and CDR2 FQGNSA come from the germline V gene. Unmatched junction bases numbered 2, after V lost 3 bases and J lost 1 base. CDR3 bases read: TGTGCCAGCAGCTTTGACAGGGGAAGCAATCAGCCC. It codes for CASSFDRGSNQP. The CDR3 in its entirety is CASSFDRGSNQPQHF.

Concerning this clone: The read halts 3 residues ahead of the CDR3 end, with the missing end drawn from the germline J gene. The V gene is TRBV20-1, the J gene TRBJ2-6; 7 bases line up with TRBD1. Germline V gives CDR1 DFQATT, CDR2 SNEGSKA (reference sequence). The CDR3 runs to 14 residues. V dropped 6 bases and J dropped 3; count of bases not matched to a gene: 5. The CDR3 DNA, read in part, is TGCAGTGCGACGACAGGGATTGGGGCCAACGTC. This codes for CSATTGIGANV. The whole CDR3 region reads CSATTGIGANVLTF.

On this clone: With the read ending 3 residues before the CDR3 end, the germline J gene is used to fill in that end. The rearrangement uses TRBV7-9 and TRBJ2-4; D call uncertain. The CDR3 extends over 10 amino acids. Germline CDR1 reads SEHNR; CDR2 reads FQNEAQ (reference sequence). The CDR3 reads CASSELRQYF. The covered CDR3 bases are TGTGCCAGCAGCGAGTTGCGT.

As to this clone: The read comes to an end 3 residues before the CDR3 does, leaving the germline J gene to fill in the end. The chain links TRBV2 to TRBJ1-2; D uncertain. The CDR3 is 17 residues long. V lost 6 bases and J 5 bases, leaving 25 bases between the germline ends. Germline assignment: CDR1 SNHLY and CDR2 FYNNEI. Partial CDR3 DNA: TGTGCCAGCAGCGAGAATGGTGTGAACAGCCGAGGTTATGGC. Translation: CASSENGVNSRGYG. In full, the CDR3 is CASSENGVNSRGYGYTF.

About this clone: The CDR3 goes on 3 residues after the read ends, and that part is filled in from the germline J gene. This chain joins TRBV19 and TRBJ2-7; D possibly corresponds to TRBD1 (5 bases). V lost 6 bases and J lost 2, with 14 bases in between. CDR1 and CDR2 from the germline V gene are LNHDA and SQIVND (reference sequence). There are 14 residues in the CDR3. The CDR3 DNA, read in part, is TGTGCCAGTAGCACCGGCAGGGCGACCTACGAG. Its translation is CASSTGRATYE. The full CDR3 protein is CASSTGRATYEQYF. The entire variable domain, with the rest obtained from reference TRBV19 and TRBJ2-7, is as follows: DGGITQSPKYLFRKEGQNVTLSCEQNLNHDAMYWYRQDPGQGLRLIYYSQIVNDFQKGDIAEGYSVSREKKESFPLTVTSAQKNPTAFYLCASSTGRATYEQYFGPGTRLTVT.

Comments on this clone: The read comes to an end 3 residues before the CDR3 does, leaving the germline J gene to fill in the end. The gene calls are TRBV5-1 and TRBJ2-1; TRBD1 is a possible D gene (6 bases). Germline V lookup: CDR1 SGHRS, CDR2 YFSETQ. Trimming cost V 0 bases and J 6 bases, with 13 bases left between them. The CDR3 totals 15 residues. The part of the CDR3 DNA that was read is TGCGCCAGCAGCTTGGCCCCAGGGGTTATCAATGAG. Protein product: CASSLAPGVINE. The entire CDR3 sequence reads CASSLAPGVINEQFF.

About this clone itself: The sequenced fragment ends 3 residues before the CDR3 boundary, so the rest is inferred from the germline J gene. The chain joins TRBV12-3 or TRBV12-4 to TRBJ2-5, with 8 bases lining up with TRBD2. CDR3 length equals 13 residues. V lost 6 bases to trimming and J lost 4 bases; unmatched junction nucleotides: 4. CDR3 bases read: TGTGCCAGCAGACGGGGGGGAGGAGAGACC. Protein: CASRRGGGET. The whole CDR3 sequence reads CASRRGGGETQYF.

As for this clone: Coverage ceases 3 residues before the CDR3 finishes, and the germline J gene fills in the end. The chain links TRBV28 to TRBJ2-5, with 14 bases identical to TRBD2. The germline gives CDR1 MDHEN, CDR2 SYDVKM. Trimming took 6 bases from V and 5 from J; bases not matched to a gene: 5. There are 15 residues in the CDR3. The DNA read from the CDR3 is TGTGCCAGCAGCCTAGGGACTAGCGGGGGTGAGACC. It codes for CASSLGTSGGET. From start to end, the CDR3 is CASSLGTSGGETQYF. The full variable domain, rest sourced from reference TRBV28 and TRBJ2-5, is DVKVTQSSRYLVKRTGEKVFLECVQDMDHENMFWYRQDPGLGLRLIYFSYDVKMKEKGDIPEGYSVSREKKERFSLILESASTNQTSMYLCASSLGTSGGETQYFGPGTRLLVL.

With regard to this clone: The read ends 3 residues shy of where the CDR3 ends; the end is completed using the germline J gene. The J gene is TRBJ2-2, the V gene TRBV7-9; 8 bases line up with TRBD1. The V gene end was trimmed by 2 bases and the J gene end by 7 bases; junction bases not matched to a gene: 6. In germline, CDR1 is SEHNR, CDR2 FQNEAQ (reference sequence). The CDR3 extends over 15 amino acids. The CDR3 bases that were read are TGTGCCAGCAGCTTATGGACAGGGCAGGACGGGGAG. Encoded protein: CASSLWTGQDGE. The whole CDR3 is CASSLWTGQDGELFF.

With respect to this clone: The read terminates 3 residues ahead of where the CDR3 ends, so the germline J gene completes it. The V call is TRBV7-6, the J call TRBJ2-1; TRBD2 matches 10 bases. Germline V gives CDR1 SGHVS, CDR2 FNYEAQ. The CDR3 sequence is 16 residues long. V was pared by 5 bases and J by 7 bases, with 11 bases of the junction left unmatched. This CDR3 is CASSRILAGRGNEQFF. CDR3 bases read: TGTGCCAGCAGCCGCATACTAGCGGGACGAGGGAATGAG.

Regarding this clone: From the germline J gene comes the end of the CDR3, since the read stops 3 residues before it. The chain recombines TRBV20-1 with TRBJ1-4; D not certain. This CDR3 spans 16 amino acids. V lost 1 base to trimming and J lost 0 bases, with 12 bases between them. The V gene's germline CDR1 is DFQATT and CDR2 SNEGSKA (reference sequence). The covered CDR3 bases are TGCAGTGCTAGAGCACTCCGGGGATCAACTAATGAAAAA. It translates to CSARALRGSTNEK. The whole CDR3 reads CSARALRGSTNEKLFF.

As for this clone: The CDR3 end is not reached by the read, which stops 3 residues before it; the germline J gene fills it in. The chain links TRBV20-1 to TRBJ2-7, with 16 bases fitting TRBD2. The J segment lost 5 bases and the V segment lost 1 base, leaving 8 bases of the junction unmatched. Germline V lookup: CDR1 DFQATT, CDR2 SNEGSKA (reference sequence). This CDR3 region has 17 residues. CDR3 bases read: TGCAGTGCTAGAGCCTTGGGACTAGCGGGAGGGCCGGACGAG. Residues: CSARALGLAGGPDE. The full CDR3 sequence reads CSARALGLAGGPDEQYF.

The CDR3 sequence is CAWSENYDTQYF. The part of the CDR3 DNA that was read is TGTGCCTGGAGTGAAAACTATGATACG. The rearrangement joins TRBV30 to TRBJ2-3; D gene ambiguous. The DNA ends 3 residues before the CDR3 does, and the rest of the CDR3 is filled in from the germline J gene. This CDR3 is built from 12 residues. In germline, CDR1 is GTSNPN, CDR2 SVGIG (reference sequence). Trimming cost V 1 base and J 6 bases, with 8 bases left between them.

In the case of this clone: The read ends 3 residues early relative to the CDR3; the germline J gene fills the gap. The chain couples TRBV30 to TRBJ1-4; 7 bases agree with TRBD1. Germline V lookup: CDR1 GTSNPN, CDR2 SVGIG (reference sequence). CDR3 length: 13 residues. J gave up 7 bases and V 1 base, and 3 bases lay outside the gene matches. The CDR3 DNA, read in part, is TGTGCCTGGAGTGGACAGGGTCGTGAAAAA. Translation gives CAWSGQGREK. From start to end, the CDR3 is CAWSGQGREKLFF.